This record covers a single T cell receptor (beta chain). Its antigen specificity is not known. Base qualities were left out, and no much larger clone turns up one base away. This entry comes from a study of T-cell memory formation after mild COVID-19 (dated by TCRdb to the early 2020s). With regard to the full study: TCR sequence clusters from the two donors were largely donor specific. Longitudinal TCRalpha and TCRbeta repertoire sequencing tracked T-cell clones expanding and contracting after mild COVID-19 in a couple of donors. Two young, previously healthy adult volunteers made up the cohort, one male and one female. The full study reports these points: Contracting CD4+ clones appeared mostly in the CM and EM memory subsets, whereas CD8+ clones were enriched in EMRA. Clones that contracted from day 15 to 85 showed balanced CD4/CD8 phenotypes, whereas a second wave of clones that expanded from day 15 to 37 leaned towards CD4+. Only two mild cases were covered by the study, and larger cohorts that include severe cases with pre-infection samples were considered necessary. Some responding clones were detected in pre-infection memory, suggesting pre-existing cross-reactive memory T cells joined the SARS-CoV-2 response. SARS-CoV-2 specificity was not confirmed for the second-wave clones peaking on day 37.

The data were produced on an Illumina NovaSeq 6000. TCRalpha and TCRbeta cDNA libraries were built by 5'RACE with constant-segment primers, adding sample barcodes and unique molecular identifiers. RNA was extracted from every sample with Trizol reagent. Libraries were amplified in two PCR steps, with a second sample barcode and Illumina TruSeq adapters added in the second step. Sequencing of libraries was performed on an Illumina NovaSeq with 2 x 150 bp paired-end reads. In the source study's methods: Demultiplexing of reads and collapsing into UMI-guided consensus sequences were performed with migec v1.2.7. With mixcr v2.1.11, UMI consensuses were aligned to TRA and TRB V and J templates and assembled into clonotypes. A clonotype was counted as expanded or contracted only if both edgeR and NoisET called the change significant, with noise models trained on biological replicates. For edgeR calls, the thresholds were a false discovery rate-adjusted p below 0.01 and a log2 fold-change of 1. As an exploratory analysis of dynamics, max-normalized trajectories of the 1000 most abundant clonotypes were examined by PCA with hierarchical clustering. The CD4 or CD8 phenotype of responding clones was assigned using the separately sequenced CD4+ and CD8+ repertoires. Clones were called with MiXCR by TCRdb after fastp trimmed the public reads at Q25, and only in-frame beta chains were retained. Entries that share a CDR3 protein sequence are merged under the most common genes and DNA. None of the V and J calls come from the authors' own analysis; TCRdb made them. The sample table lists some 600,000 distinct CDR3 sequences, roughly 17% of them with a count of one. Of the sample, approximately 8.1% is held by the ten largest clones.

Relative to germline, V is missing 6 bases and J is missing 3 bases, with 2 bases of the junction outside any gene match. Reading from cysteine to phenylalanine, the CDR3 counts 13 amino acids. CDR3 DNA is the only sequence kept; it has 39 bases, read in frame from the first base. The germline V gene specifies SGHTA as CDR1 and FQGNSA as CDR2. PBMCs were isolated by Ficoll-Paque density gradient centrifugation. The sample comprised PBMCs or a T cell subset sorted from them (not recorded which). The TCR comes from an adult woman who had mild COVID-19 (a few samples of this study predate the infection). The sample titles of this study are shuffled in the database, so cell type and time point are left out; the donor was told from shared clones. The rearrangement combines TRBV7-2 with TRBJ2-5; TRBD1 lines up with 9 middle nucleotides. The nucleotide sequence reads TGTGCCAGCAGTGACAGGGGGAAAGAGACCCAGTACTTC. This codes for CASSDRGKETQYF.